A single sample is the source of the 20 T cell receptor beta chains below, sequenced in a study of cytomegalovirus exposure and HLA in healthy donors. Assay used: immunoSEQ multiplex PCR; TCRdb lists only in-frame clones, some missing. The sample includes 130,000 to 150,000 clones, 88% of them seen just once. Sequenced input: PBMCs. The origin of the receptors is a woman between 18 and 30 years old in good health and CMV-seropositive.

The chain's CDR3 is CASSQREGADNEQFF. The CDR3 nucleotides are TGTGCCAGCAGCCAACGTGAGGGGGCCGACAATGAGCAGTTCTTC. The rearrangement joins TRBV16 to TRBJ2-1, with TRBD1 matching 7 bases. There are 15 residues in the CDR3. With 2 bases clipped from V and 5 bases from J, the junction kept 6 bases outside the gene matches. Germline values: CDR1 KGHSY, CDR2 FQNENV.

The chain carries TRBV7-6 and TRBJ2-7, with D possibly being TRBD1 (5 bases). CDR1 is SGHVS, CDR2 FNYEAQ, per germline. This CDR3 has 13 residues. With 4 bases removed from V and 1 base from J, the gap between germline ends came to 8 bases. The CDR3 spells CASSSDTSYEQYF. CDR3 nucleotides: TGTGCCAGCAGCTCGGACACTTCCTACGAGCAGTACTTC.

The chain links TRBV27 to TRBJ2-7, with 9 bases fitting TRBD2. Germline CDR1 and CDR2: MNHEY and SMNVEV (reference sequence). This CDR3 has 15 residues. V was clipped by 7 bases and J by 4 bases; unmatched bases: 11. CDR3 coding DNA: TGTGCCAGCACCCGACAGGGCGGGGGGGCTTACGAGCAGTACTTC. Amino acids: CASTRQGGGAYEQYF.

The chain combines TRBV2 with TRBJ2-7, with D unresolved. CDR1 SNHLY and CDR2 FYNNEI come from the germline V gene. CDR3 length equals 15 residues. Trimming shortened V by 7 bases and J by 2 bases, and 18 bases separated the two germline ends. This chain's CDR3 is CASIRRLGSPYEQYF. The DNA of the CDR3 is TGTGCCAGCATCCGGCGGTTAGGTAGTCCCTACGAGCAGTACTTC.

The chain combines TRBV5-1 with TRBJ2-3, with a possible D match to TRBD2 (6 bases). Between the trimmed V and J ends, which lost 4 bases and 2 bases, there was a span of 14 bases. The CDR3 spans 15 residues. Looked up from germline, CDR1 is SGHRS and CDR2 is YFSETQ. CDR3 bases: TGCGCCAGCAGCATCGGGACTCTACACACAGATACGCAGTATTTT. It translates to CASSIGTLHTDTQYF.

The chain has TRBV7-9 and TRBJ1-5; possibly TRBD1 for D (5 bases). From germline, CDR1 is SEHNR and CDR2 FQNEAQ (reference sequence). Trimming left V 8 bases short and J 6 bases short, with 17 bases between. The CDR3 contains 14 residues. The CDR3 nucleotides are TGTGCCAGCGGGGGGACCAGTGGGGCTCAGCCCCAGCATTTT. Its protein product is CASGGTSGAQPQHF.

This clone was seen just once. The genes are TRBV6-5 and TRBJ2-3; D is perhaps TRBD2 (6 bases). With 5 bases removed from V and 1 base from J, the gap between germline ends came to 10 bases. The CDR3 loop spans 14 amino acids. Germline loops: CDR1 MNHEY, CDR2 SVGAGI. The CDR3 reads CASSARLGTDTQYF. In DNA form, the CDR3 reads TGTGCCAGCAGTGCACGACTAGGCACAGATACGCAGTATTTT.

This rearrangement joins TRBV7-2 to TRBJ1-2; D uncertain. CDR1 SGHTA and CDR2 FQGNSA come from the germline V gene. V was shortened by 6 bases and J by 0 bases, with 14 bases between the two germline ends. This CDR3 has 15 amino acids. CDR3 nucleotides: TGTGCCAGCAGGGGCAGGCCTTTAGCTAACTATGGCTACACCTTC. It codes for CASRGRPLANYGYTF.

The chain uses TRBV7-6 and TRBJ2-1; 12 bases agree with TRBD2. V lost 5 bases to trimming and J lost 0 bases; unmatched junction nucleotides: 11. Germline CDR1 SGHVS, CDR2 FNYEAQ. The CDR3 is made up of 19 amino acids. CDR3 in DNA: TGTGCCAGCAGCCCCGGACTAGCGGGGTATTTGAGCTCCTACAATGAGCAGTTCTTC. This codes for CASSPGLAGYLSSYNEQFF.

In nucleotides, the CDR3 is TGTGCCAGCCCAAAATTGCGGGTTTCCGTAAAGGAGCAGTACTTC. Translation gives CASPKLRVSVKEQYF. The chain has TRBV21-1 and TRBJ2-7; the tabulated D call, TRBD2, remains unverified against the DNA. TRBV21-1 is labeled a pseudogene. This CDR3 has 15 residues.

This clone showed up just once. The chain joins TRBV9 to TRBJ1-1; 11 bases match TRBD1. Germline V CDR1 and CDR2: SGDLS, YYNGEE. This CDR3 region has 15 residues. V lost 0 bases to trimming and J lost 6 bases; unmatched junction nucleotides: 4. The CDR3 nucleotides are TGTGCCAGCAGCGTAGGAGGGACAGGGGGATCTGAAGCTTTCTTT. Amino acid sequence: CASSVGGTGGSEAFF.

This chain joins TRBV25-1 and TRBJ1-1, with D possibly being TRBD1 (5 bases). The V gene lost 10 bases and the J gene lost 0 bases, with 12 bases spanning the gap. This CDR3 is 13 amino acids long. Germline-derived CDR1 and CDR2 are MGHDK and SYGVNS. CDR3 sequence reads: CATSTAMNTEAFF. The CDR3 nucleotides read TGTGCCACCTCGACAGCTATGAACACTGAAGCTTTCTTT.

V is TRBV9 and J is TRBJ2-3; the match to TRBD2 covers 10 bases. The V gene's germline CDR1 is SGDLS and CDR2 YYNGEE. V trimming: 2 bases; J trimming: 4 bases; junction bases outside the gene matches: 4. The CDR3 spans 15 residues. In nucleotides, the CDR3 is TGTGCCAGCAGCGTGACGACTAGCGGGTCAGATACGCAGTATTTT. This gives the protein CASSVTTSGSDTQYF.

The rearrangement links TRBV4-3 to TRBJ1-1; the D is unclear. The CDR3 loop spans 14 amino acids. The germline CDR1 and CDR2 sequences are LGHNA and YSLEER. The ends were cut back, 0 bases at V and 0 bases at J, with 5 bases in the middle. The CDR3 loop reads CASSQDRMNTEAFF. Written as DNA, the CDR3 is TGCGCCAGCAGCCAAGACAGAATGAACACTGAAGCTTTCTTT.

This chain links TRBV7-2 with TRBJ2-1, with 12 bases fitting TRBD2. J was trimmed by 10 bases and V by 0 bases; bases with no gene match: 10. CDR1 is SGHTA, CDR2 FQGNSA, per germline. CDR3 length equals 17 residues. The CDR3 bases are TGTGCCAGCAGCTTAGCACGCCTAGCGGGGGGGTCGGAGGAGCAGTTCTTC. It specifies CASSLARLAGGSEEQFF. Full variable domain (rest looked up from reference TRBV7-2 and TRBJ2-1): GAGVSQSPSNKVTEKGKDVELRCDPISGHTALYWYRQSLGQGLEFLIYFQGNSAPDKSGLPSDRFSAERTGGSVSTLTIQRTQQEDSAVYLCASSLARLAGGSEEQFFGPGTRLTVL.

This chain links TRBV9 with TRBJ2-3; D is unclear. Trimming removed 0 bases at V and 3 bases at J, with 5 bases between. The CDR3 sequence is 13 residues long. The germline V gene has CDR1 SGDLS and CDR2 YYNGEE. CDR3 coding DNA: TGTGCCAGCAGCGTAGGCGGAACAGATACGCAGTATTTT. It encodes CASSVGGTDTQYF.

The chain joins TRBV7-3 to TRBJ2-2; D is undetermined. This CDR3 comprises 14 residues. Germline-derived CDR1 and CDR2 are SGHTA and FQGTGA. V lost 5 bases and J 4 bases, leaving 11 bases between the germline ends. In DNA, the CDR3 is TGTGCCAGCAGCCCGTCAACAGTCACCGGGGAGCTGTTTTTT. It yields the protein CASSPSTVTGELFF.

V usage is TRBV14 and J usage is TRBJ2-3; 9 positions agree with TRBD1. J lost 2 bases, V lost 2 bases, and 8 bases had no gene match. CDR1 and CDR2 (germline): SGHDN, FVKESK. The CDR3 sequence is 17 residues long. The CDR3 protein is CASSQRDRGIYTDTQYF. The CDR3 DNA reads as TGTGCCAGCAGCCAACGAGACAGGGGGATATACACAGATACGCAGTATTTT.

The chain is built from TRBV27 and TRBJ2-4; perhaps TRBD2 as D (7 bases). The germline CDR1 and CDR2 sequences are MNHEY and SMNVEV (reference sequence). The CDR3 length is 15 residues. V was pared by 4 bases and J by 5 bases, with 15 bases between. In DNA, the CDR3 is TGTGCCAGCAGTTCTCTAGGGGGGGGCCAAAACATTCAGTACTTC. As protein: CASSSLGGGQNIQYF.

The count of this clone is one. In DNA, the CDR3 is TGCGCCAGCAGCCAAGGCCACCTCGTGGCACAGGGGGTGGCTTTCTTT. The encoded protein is CASSQGHLVAQGVAFF. The rearrangement joins TRBV4-3 to TRBJ1-1, with 8 bases lining up with TRBD1. J was trimmed by 11 bases and V by 1 base; bases with no gene match: 15. CDR1 and CDR2 from the germline V gene are LGHNA and YSLEER. This CDR3 comprises 16 residues.